Included here is one T cell receptor beta chain sequence, with context. Trimming took off 2 bases at V and 4 bases at J, with 11 bases between the two ends. This CDR3 is 14 amino acids long. The V gene's germline CDR1 is SGHDN and CDR2 FVKESK. This specimen comes from a study of technical replicates of blood from a few donors. TCRdb's table, derived via immunoSEQ multiplex PCR, lists solely in-frame clones and lacks some. The table includes tens of thousands of clones, about 90% detected once. This clonotype originated in a human donor in good health. What was sequenced was T cells isolated from PBMCs. J is TRBJ1-1 and V is TRBV14; D unclear. CDR3 in amino acids: CASSQFMGGTEAFF. CDR3 nucleotides: TGTGCCAGCAGCCAATTTATGGGAGGCACTGAAGCTTTCTTT.